The present T cell receptor beta chain was sequenced within a study of monozygotic twins with inflammatory bowel disease. No DNA is given; TCRdb re-called the 5' RACE reads and lists each CDR3 protein once. The specimen's table records approximately 330,000 distinct CDR3 sequences. Looked up from germline, CDR1 is SGHTA and CDR2 is FQGNSA. The length of the CDR3 is 12 residues. The clonotype originates from a human donor with ulcerative colitis or Crohn's disease, or a healthy co-twin of an affected twin (not recorded which). Sequenced: blood. The genes are TRBV7-2 and TRBJ2-5. The CDR3 sequence: CASSPTQETQYF.